This entry features one TCR beta chain sequence. Its antigen is currently unknown. The assay was immunoSEQ multiplex PCR, and TCRdb's table has in-frame clones only and misses some. The profile shows about 150,000 clones, roughly nine tenths of them singletons. This record comes from a study of T cell responses to AZD1222 COVID-19 vaccine. General study findings and limits: Unmutated variant regions are reportedly the target of nearly half of TCRs that are spike-specific.

V was pared by 5 bases and J by 2 bases, with 16 bases of the junction left unmatched. From germline, CDR1 is MDHEN and CDR2 SYDVKM. This CDR3 is 18 amino acids long. The receptor was derived from an adult in good health. The chain carries TRBV28 and TRBJ1-1; TRBD1 matches 8 bases. Here the sequenced sample was peripheral blood, taken on day 0 of AZD1222 vaccination. For the CDR3, the DNA is TGTGCCAGCAGTCGCCCCGGAATTACAGGGGGAGTAAACACTGAAGCTTTCTTT. Its protein product is CASSRPGITGGVNTEAFF.